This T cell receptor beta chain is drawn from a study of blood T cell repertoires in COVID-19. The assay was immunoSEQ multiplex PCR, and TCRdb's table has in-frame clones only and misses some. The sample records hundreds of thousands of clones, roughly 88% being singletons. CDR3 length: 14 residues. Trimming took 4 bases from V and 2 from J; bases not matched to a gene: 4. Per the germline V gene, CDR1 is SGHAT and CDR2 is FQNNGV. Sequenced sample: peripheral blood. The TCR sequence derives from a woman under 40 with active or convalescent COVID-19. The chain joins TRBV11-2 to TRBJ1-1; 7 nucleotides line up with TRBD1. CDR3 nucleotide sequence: TGTGCCAGCAGCTGGGGACAGCCAAACACTGAAGCTTTCTTT. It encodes CASSWGQPNTEAFF. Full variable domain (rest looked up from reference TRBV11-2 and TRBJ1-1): EAGVAQSPRYKIIEKRQSVAFWCNPISGHATLYWYQQILGQGPKLLIQFQNNGVVDDSQLPKDRFSAERLKGVDSTLKIQPAKLEDSAVYLCASSWGQPNTEAFFGQGTRLTVV.